Described below is a single T cell receptor beta chain sequence and its context. The antigen is undetermined. This specimen comes from a study of cytomegalovirus exposure and HLA in healthy donors. The V gene lost 5 bases and the J gene lost 3 bases, with 11 bases spanning the gap. Germline CDR1 and CDR2: MNHEY and SMNVEV (reference sequence). There are 13 residues in the CDR3. A multiplex PCR was run with 60 Vbeta primers and 13 Jbeta primers. Clones were sequenced by immunoSEQ multiplex PCR, and TCRdb holds only the in-frame ones, with some missing. This sample has about 140,000 clones, with 76% found just once. Study-level points and caveats: In a later analysis, DRB1 alleles had the most associated TCRs; HLA-C alleles the fewest.

The specimen was PBMCs. The chain carries TRBV27 and TRBJ2-7, with D possibly TRBD2 on 5 matching bases. This receptor was obtained from a man in his forties in good health and CMV-seronegative. The CDR3 bases are TGTGCCAGCAGTCCAATCGACTACTACGAGCAGTACTTC. Translated: CASSPIDYYEQYF.